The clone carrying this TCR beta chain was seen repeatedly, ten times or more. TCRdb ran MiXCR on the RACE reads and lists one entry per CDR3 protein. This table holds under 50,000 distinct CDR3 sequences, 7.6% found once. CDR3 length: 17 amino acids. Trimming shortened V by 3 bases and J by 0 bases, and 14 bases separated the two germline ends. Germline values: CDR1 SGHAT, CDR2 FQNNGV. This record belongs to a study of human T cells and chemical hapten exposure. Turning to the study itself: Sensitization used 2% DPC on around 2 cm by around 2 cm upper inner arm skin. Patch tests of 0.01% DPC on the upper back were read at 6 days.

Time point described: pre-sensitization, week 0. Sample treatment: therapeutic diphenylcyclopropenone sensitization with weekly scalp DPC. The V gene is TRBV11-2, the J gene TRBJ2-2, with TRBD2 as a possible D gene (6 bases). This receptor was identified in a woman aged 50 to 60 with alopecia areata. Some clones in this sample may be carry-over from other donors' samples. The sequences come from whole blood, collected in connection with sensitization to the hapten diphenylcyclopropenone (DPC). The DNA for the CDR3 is TGTGCCAGCAGCTTCCCCGGAGGGACGGCGAACACCGGGGAGCTGTTTTTT. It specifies CASSFPGGTANTGELFF. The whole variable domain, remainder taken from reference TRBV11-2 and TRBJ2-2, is EAGVAQSPRYKIIEKRQSVAFWCNPISGHATLYWYQQILGQGPKLLIQFQNNGVVDDSQLPKDRFSAERLKGVDSTLKIQPAKLEDSAVYLCASSFPGGTANTGELFFGEGSRLTVL.